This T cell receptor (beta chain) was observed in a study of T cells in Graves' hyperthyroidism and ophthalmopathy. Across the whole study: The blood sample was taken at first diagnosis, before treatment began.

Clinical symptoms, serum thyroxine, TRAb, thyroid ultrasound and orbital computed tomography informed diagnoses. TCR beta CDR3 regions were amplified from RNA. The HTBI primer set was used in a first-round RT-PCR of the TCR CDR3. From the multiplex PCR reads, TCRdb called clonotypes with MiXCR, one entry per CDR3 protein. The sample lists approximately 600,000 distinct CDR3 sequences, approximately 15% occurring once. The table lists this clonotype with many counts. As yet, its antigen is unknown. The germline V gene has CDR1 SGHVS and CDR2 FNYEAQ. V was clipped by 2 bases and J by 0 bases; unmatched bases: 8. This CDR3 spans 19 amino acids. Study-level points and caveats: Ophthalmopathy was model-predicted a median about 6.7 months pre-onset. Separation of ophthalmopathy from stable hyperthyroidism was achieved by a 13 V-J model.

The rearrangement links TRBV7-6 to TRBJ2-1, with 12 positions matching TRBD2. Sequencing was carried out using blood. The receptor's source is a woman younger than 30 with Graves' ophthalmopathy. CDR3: CASSLRASGRGSSYNEQFF. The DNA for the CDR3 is TGTGCCAGCAGCTTACGGGCTAGCGGGAGGGGAAGCTCCTACAATGAGCAGTTCTTC.